This T cell receptor (beta chain) was profiled in a study of shared clonotypes between healthy human individuals. Across the whole study: The study enrolled a couple of women and three men aged 18 to 49.

General observations from the study: Sequencing depth was expected to influence donor clonotype sharing. A handful of donors held around 5% of naive CD4 clonotypes in common.

Genomic DNA belonging to each subset was distributed in equal measure over several immunoSEQ plates. Method: immunoSEQ multiplex PCR; TCRdb's copy keeps in-frame clones and lacks some. This table has around 690,000 clones, about 90% appearing once. The CDR3 contains 14 residues. Germline values: CDR1 MNHEY, CDR2 SMNVEV (reference sequence). Trimming removed 5 bases at V and 2 bases at J, with 13 bases between. About this clone itself: Its antigen remains unidentified.

The genes are TRBV27 and TRBJ2-7; no firm D call. The sample comprised memory CD8+ T cells from PBMCs. Specified subset: CD45RO+ cells pooled with CCR7-negative TemRA cells. The sequence was collected from a man aged 18-30 years in good health. Some clones in this sample may be carry-over from other donors' samples. CDR3 region: CASSPLGPTYEQYF. The CDR3 DNA reads as TGTGCCAGCAGTCCGCTTGGGCCTACCTACGAGCAGTACTTC.